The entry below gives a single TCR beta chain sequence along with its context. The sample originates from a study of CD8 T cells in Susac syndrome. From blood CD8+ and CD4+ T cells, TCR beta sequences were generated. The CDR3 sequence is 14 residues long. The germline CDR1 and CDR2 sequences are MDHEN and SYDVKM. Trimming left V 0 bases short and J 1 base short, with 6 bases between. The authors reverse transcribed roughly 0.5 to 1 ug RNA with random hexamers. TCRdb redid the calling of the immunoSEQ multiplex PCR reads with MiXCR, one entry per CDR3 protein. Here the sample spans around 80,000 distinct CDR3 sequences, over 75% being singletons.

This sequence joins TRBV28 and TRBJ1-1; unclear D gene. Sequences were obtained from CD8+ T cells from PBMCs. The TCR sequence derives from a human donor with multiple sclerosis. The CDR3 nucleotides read TGTGCCAGCAGTTTATGGGGCGGGAACACTGAAGCTTTCTTT. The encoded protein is CASSLWGGNTEAFF.